Below are 27 T cell receptor beta chains sequenced from a single sample in a study of cytomegalovirus exposure and HLA in healthy donors. The study ran its PCR with 60 Vbeta and 13 Jbeta primers. This table comes from immunoSEQ multiplex PCR, and its TCRdb copy is limited to in-frame clones, with some not included. The sample consists of approximately 150,000 clones, just under 70% of them appearing once. Sequencing was performed on PBMCs. These receptors came from a man in his 60s in good health and CMV-seronegative.

This chain joins TRBV4-1 and TRBJ1-3; D ambiguous. The V and J ends lost 0 bases and 1 base respectively, with 13 bases between them. Germline V CDR1 and CDR2: MGHRA, YSYEKL. This CDR3 comprises 17 residues. CDR3 sequence: CASSQDAVVRSGNTIYF. The CDR3 nucleotides read TGCGCCAGCAGCCAAGATGCGGTGGTTAGATCTGGAAACACCATATATTTT.

The table lists this clone with a few counts. The chain carries TRBV9 and TRBJ2-2; D unclear. The V end lost 2 bases, the J end lost 1 base, and 12 bases lay between the germline ends. The CDR3 consists of 16 residues. Germline V gives CDR1 SGDLS, CDR2 YYNGEE. The DNA of the CDR3 is TGTGCCAGCAGCGTCGCCGCGGCGGTGAACACCGGGGAGCTGTTTTTT. Its protein product is CASSVAAAVNTGELFF.

V and J are TRBV25-1 and TRBJ2-1, with 7 bases lining up with TRBD1. The CDR3 has 14 residues. V was pared by 8 bases and J by 0 bases, with 4 bases of the junction left unmatched. Germline lookup yields CDR1 MGHDK and CDR2 SYGVNS. The CDR3 coding sequence is TGTGCCAGCCGACGGACAGGCTCCTACAATGAGCAGTTCTTC. It encodes CASRRTGSYNEQFF.

The chain uses TRBV5-1 and TRBJ2-5, with D perhaps TRBD2 (5 bases). Gene TRBJ2-7 matches the end of the DNA better, so the J call may be wrong. CDR3 length: 12 residues. The germline CDR1 and CDR2 sequences are SGHRS and YFSETQ. The CDR3 loop is CASSSGLYEQYF. As DNA, the CDR3 is TGCGCCAGCAGCTCAGGACTCTACGAGCAGTACTTC.

V usage is TRBV28 and J usage is TRBJ2-3, with D possibly matching TRBD2 (6 bases). V shed 5 bases and J shed 0 bases, with 12 bases lying between them. Germline values: CDR1 MDHEN, CDR2 SYDVKM. CDR3 length: 15 amino acids. CDR3 sequence (DNA): TGTGCCAGCAGTCTCGGGACTGCGAGCACAGATACGCAGTATTTT. Translated: CASSLGTASTDTQYF.

V and J are TRBV7-9 and TRBJ1-5; D remains unclear. The V and J ends lost 4 bases and 0 bases respectively, with 7 bases between them. Germline CDR1 reads SEHNR; CDR2 reads FQNEAQ (reference sequence). This CDR3 has 14 amino acids. The DNA for the CDR3 is TGTGCCAGCAGCTCGGAGAATAGCAATCAGCCCCAGCATTTT. Its translation is CASSSENSNQPQHF.

This clone appeared a single time. The gene calls are TRBV9 and TRBJ1-6, with 8 bases matching TRBD1. Germline trimming cut 4 bases from V and 7 bases from J; bases unmatched to any gene: 4. Germline lookup yields CDR1 SGDLS and CDR2 YYNGEE. CDR3 length: 14 residues. The CDR3 here is CASSPQGENSPLHF. The CDR3 DNA reads TGTGCCAGCAGCCCACAGGGGGAAAATTCACCCCTCCACTTT.

J is TRBJ1-1 and V is TRBV6-1; maybe TRBD1 (5 bases). Per the germline V gene, CDR1 is MNHNS and CDR2 is SASEGT. This CDR3 contains 14 residues. The V end lost 4 bases, the J end lost 5 bases, and 14 bases lay between the germline ends. The CDR3 sequence: CASSGDSFRTEAFF. The CDR3 region has the DNA TGTGCCAGCAGTGGGGACTCTTTCAGGACTGAAGCTTTCTTT.

The chain has TRBV11-2 and TRBJ2-1; 7 bases are shared with TRBD2. The V and J ends lost 6 bases and 7 bases, in that order; junction bases with no gene match: 3. The CDR3 extends over 12 amino acids. The V gene's germline CDR1 is SGHAT and CDR2 FQNNGV. The CDR3 nucleotides are TGTGCCAGCAGTCGGACTAGGAATGAGCAGTTCTTC. This sequence encodes CASSRTRNEQFF.

The genes are TRBV9 and TRBJ2-5; D ambiguous. Germline loops: CDR1 SGDLS, CDR2 YYNGEE. The CDR3 spans 13 residues. V lost 5 bases and J lost 1, with 9 bases in between. The CDR3 loop is CASSLTVQETQYF. CDR3 in DNA: TGTGCCAGCAGTCTAACAGTCCAAGAGACCCAGTACTTC.

V usage is TRBV7-9 and J usage is TRBJ2-1; possibly TRBD1 for D (5 bases). Trimming left V 1 base short and J 8 bases short, with 15 bases between. The CDR3 consists of 15 residues. Germline V gives CDR1 SEHNR, CDR2 FQNEAQ (reference sequence). The CDR3 sequence: CASSLGLLGEDEQFF. In DNA form, the CDR3 reads TGTGCCAGCAGCTTAGGGCTTCTAGGGGAAGATGAGCAGTTCTTC.

This chain connects TRBV7-9 to TRBJ2-5; tentatively, D is TRBD2 (5 bases). The V end was cut by 1 base, the J end by 1 base, with 13 bases between. The germline V gene encodes CDR1 SEHNR and CDR2 FQNEAQ (reference sequence). This CDR3 contains 16 residues. The CDR3 nucleotides read TGTGCCAGCAGCTTAGATCGAGGGAGTCCCCAAGAGACCCAGTACTTC. As protein: CASSLDRGSPQETQYF.

The J gene is TRBJ2-3, the V gene TRBV28; 9 nucleotides line up with TRBD1. The trim removed 6 bases at V and 6 bases at J, leaving 10 bases unmatched. The CDR3 sequence is 15 residues long. From germline, CDR1 is MDHEN and CDR2 SYDVKM. CDR3 protein: CASRSTGGRSDTQYF. CDR3 coding DNA: TGTGCCAGCAGATCGACAGGGGGTAGGTCGGATACGCAGTATTTT.

This clone was counted once. The chain couples TRBV5-1 to TRBJ2-7; 8 nucleotides align to TRBD2. The length of the CDR3 is 15 residues. The J segment lost 3 bases and the V segment lost 2 bases, leaving 7 bases of the junction unmatched. CDR1 and CDR2 from the germline V gene are SGHRS and YFSETQ. CDR3 DNA sequence: TGCGCCAGCAGCTTAAACGGGAGGGAGGGCTACGAGCAGTACTTC. It specifies CASSLNGREGYEQYF.

The chain links TRBV7-2 to TRBJ2-7, with 12 bases lining up with TRBD2. The V gene end was trimmed by 5 bases and the J gene end by 4 bases; junction bases not matched to a gene: 6. Germline CDR1 reads SGHTA; CDR2 reads FQGNSA. There are 15 residues in the CDR3. The DNA of the CDR3 is TGTGCCAGCAGCCTGACTAGCGGGAGTGGGTACGAGCAGTACTTC. Amino acid sequence: CASSLTSGSGYEQYF.

The chain carries TRBV15 and TRBJ1-2; D gene unclear. Germline V gene lookup returns CDR1 LNHNV and CDR2 YYDKDF (reference sequence). V gave up 0 bases and J gave up 7 bases, with 12 bases separating them. The CDR3 contains 14 residues. CDR3 region: CATSREFREPGYTF. CDR3 sequence (DNA): TGTGCCACCAGCAGAGAATTCCGGGAGCCTGGCTACACCTTC.

This clone has a handful of counts. The J gene is TRBJ2-1, the V gene TRBV6-1; 8 bases map to TRBD1. The length of the CDR3 is 13 residues. Germline V gives CDR1 MNHNS, CDR2 SASEGT. V lost 6 bases to trimming and J lost 5 bases; unmatched junction nucleotides: 3. The CDR3 nucleotides are TGTGCCAGCAGCTTGGACAGGGACAATGAGCAGTTCTTC. This gives the protein CASSLDRDNEQFF.

The chain is built from TRBV18 and TRBJ2-7, with D possibly being TRBD1 (7 bases). The germline CDR1 and CDR2 sequences are KGHSH and LQKENI. The CDR3 contains 14 residues. V gave up 1 base and J gave up 3 bases, with 10 bases separating them. In DNA form, the CDR3 reads TGTGCCAGCTCACCACGCGGGACAGACTACGAGCAGTACTTC. Its protein product is CASSPRGTDYEQYF. Combining the CDR3 with reference TRBV18 and TRBJ2-7 gives the whole variable domain NAGVMQNPRHLVRRRGQEARLRCSPMKGHSHVYWYRQLPEEGLKFMVYLQKENIIDESGMPKERFSAEFPKEGPSILRIQQVVRGDSAAYFCASSPRGTDYEQYFGPGTRLTVT.

The chain's CDR3 is CASALGGLGYGYTF. Written as DNA, the CDR3 is TGTGCCAGCGCCCTGGGGGGACTAGGCTATGGCTACACCTTC. This chain joins TRBV6-5 and TRBJ1-2, with D possibly being TRBD1 (5 bases). The CDR3 is 14 amino acids. Trimming stripped 8 bases from V and 4 bases from J, with 17 bases between. Germline V gene data show CDR1 as MNHEY and CDR2 as SVGAGI.

The V and J genes are TRBV7-6 and TRBJ2-5; D is possibly TRBD2 (6 bases). With 1 base removed from V and 4 bases from J, the gap between germline ends came to 13 bases. This CDR3 spans 15 amino acids. The germline CDR1 and CDR2 sequences are SGHVS and FNYEAQ. The CDR3 sequence: CASSLGAAGRETQYF. DNA for the CDR3: TGTGCCAGCAGCTTAGGGGCGGCGGGGAGAGAGACCCAGTACTTC.

The chain links TRBV28 to TRBJ1-4, with 9 bases fitting TRBD1. With V trimmed by 5 bases and J by 7 bases, 8 bases remained unmatched. Per germline, CDR1 MDHEN and CDR2 SYDVKM. The CDR3 has 15 residues. CDR3: CASSAYGTGIEKLFF. Here the CDR3 DNA reads TGTGCCAGCAGTGCATACGGGACAGGGATTGAAAAACTGTTTTTT.

The V call is TRBV9, the J call TRBJ1-1, with 11 bases identical to TRBD1. The germline V gene has CDR1 SGDLS and CDR2 YYNGEE. V shed 0 bases and J 3 bases; nucleotides not matched to a gene: 4. This CDR3 comprises 16 residues. The CDR3 here is CASSVGTGGADTEAFF. As DNA, the CDR3 is TGTGCCAGCAGCGTAGGGACAGGGGGCGCCGACACTGAAGCTTTCTTT.

This clone was observed a handful of times. V and J are TRBV5-6 and TRBJ2-3; D not resolved. Trimming took off 1 base at V and 6 bases at J, with 9 bases between the two ends. CDR3 length: 13 amino acids. Germline V CDR1 and CDR2: SGHDT, YYEEEE. The CDR3 DNA reads as TGTGCCAGCAGCTTGCTTAGCTGGGATACGCAGTATTTT. This codes for CASSLLSWDTQYF.

The chain links TRBV5-8 to TRBJ1-6; D uncertain. The germline CDR1 and CDR2 sequences are SGHTS and YDEGEE. The CDR3 totals 16 residues. Trimming removed 5 bases at V and 9 bases at J, with 21 bases between. The CDR3: CASRLSTGPGGSPLHF. The DNA of the CDR3 is TGTGCCAGCAGACTTTCTACCGGTCCTGGAGGTTCACCCCTCCACTTT. The whole variable domain, filled in from reference TRBV5-8 and TRBJ1-6, reads EAGVTQSPTHLIKTRGQQATLRCSPISGHTSVYWYQQALGLGLQFLLWYDEGEERNRGNFPPRFSGRQFPNYSSELNVNALELEDSALYLCASRLSTGPGGSPLHFGNGTRLTVT.

This clone has just one count. CDR3 in DNA: TGTGCCAGCAGCTCAGGGACTAGTCAAACCGAGGTGGATACGCAGTATTTT. Its protein product is CASSSGTSQTEVDTQYF. V and J are TRBV7-3 and TRBJ2-3, with 8 bases matching TRBD2. The germline V gene has CDR1 SGHTA and CDR2 FQGTGA. The CDR3 spans 17 residues. V trimming: 4 bases; J trimming: 6 bases; junction bases outside the gene matches: 15.

This chain joins TRBV11-3 and TRBJ2-1; 11 bases map to TRBD2. The ends lost 4 bases at V and 4 bases at J; junction bases unmatched: 18. The CDR3 extends over 20 amino acids. Per the germline V gene, CDR1 is SGHNT and CDR2 is YENEEA. In nucleotides, the CDR3 is TGTGCCAGCAGCTCCATAGGGTGGCTAGCGGGAGGATCCTCTTACAATGAGCAGTTCTTC. Protein sequence: CASSSIGWLAGGSSYNEQFF.

This chain uses TRBV7-9 with TRBJ2-7; 8 bases map to TRBD2. After removal of 0 bases from V and 2 bases from J, the junction contained 3 bases not matched to a gene. Germline CDR1 SEHNR, CDR2 FQNEAQ (reference sequence). This CDR3 is 15 amino acids long. The CDR3 coding sequence is TGTGCCAGCAGCTTAGCCACTAGCGGAACCTACGAGCAGTACTTC. Its protein product is CASSLATSGTYEQYF.